This T cell receptor (beta chain) was sequenced for a study of beta chain features in type 1 diabetes. Findings and limits, study-wide: Patients with Type 1 diabetes showed moderately but significantly shorter TCRB CDR3s in all four CD4+ subsets. Within patients, naive, central memory and Treg TCRB repertoires seemed more similar than within healthy donors.

In total, each donor contributed a single heparinised blood draw that averaged roughly 100 mL. Sorted CD4+ subsets: naive, central memory, regulatory, stem cell-like memory (CD45RO/CCR7/CD25/CD127/CD95/CD27 panel). Isolated RNA was reverse transcribed in full, so expressed TCRB transcripts were sequenced. Here immunoSEQ multiplex PCR was the method, and the copy in TCRdb shows in-frame clones only, minus some. This table holds around 120,000 clones, around 16% found once. This clone was observed a handful of times. The antigen is undetermined. The V end lost 2 bases, the J end lost 5 bases, and 7 bases lay between the germline ends. Looked up from germline, CDR1 is SGHTA and CDR2 is FQGNSA. The CDR3 length is 13 residues.

Sequenced material: central memory CD4+ T cells from blood. The V and J genes are TRBV7-2 and TRBJ1-5; D uncertain. The receptor was derived from a man aged 18 to 30 with type 1 diabetes. The chain's CDR3 is CASSLYGDQPQHF. The CDR3 DNA is TGTGCCAGCAGCTTATACGGGGATCAGCCCCAGCATTTT. The variable domain in full, completed from reference TRBV7-2 and TRBJ1-5, reads GAGVSQSPSNKVTEKGKDVELRCDPISGHTALYWYRQSLGQGLEFLIYFQGNSAPDKSGLPSDRFSAERTGGSVSTLTIQRTQQEDSAVYLCASSLYGDQPQHFGDGTRLSIL.